Listed here are 24 T cell receptor beta chains from one sample, sequenced in a study of regulatory T cells in long-lasting Graves disease. TCR beta libraries were built with iRepertoire HTBI primers and Arm-PCR of CDR3 regions. One entry per CDR3 protein, called by TCRdb with MiXCR from the multiplex PCR reads. The sample yields over 500,000 distinct CDR3 sequences, roughly 15% seen once. Stated time point: newly diagnosed GD, antithyroid drugs for less than 3 months. After RNA was extracted from PBMCs, the TCR library was made from it. In addition, the sample was reused for a study of T cells in Graves' hyperthyroidism and ophthalmopathy.

The material was peripheral blood mononuclear cells (PBMCs), obtained at new diagnosis, from a patient treated with antithyroid drugs. The receptors were gathered from a woman in her thirties with Graves disease.

Many counts were recorded for this clonotype. The chain uses TRBV28 and TRBJ2-4, with D perhaps matching TRBD2 (7 bases). The CDR3 runs 16 residues. Trimming stripped 4 bases from V and 7 bases from J, with 20 bases between. In germline, CDR1 is MDHEN, CDR2 SYDVKM. DNA for the CDR3: TGTGCCAGCAGTTCCCATTCTAGCGGAGGGGGGAACATTCAGTACTTC. Amino acids: CASSSHSSGGGNIQYF.

Concerning this clonotype: This may come from a read error, since a much larger clone is one base off. V usage is TRBV6-1 and J usage is TRBJ2-5; 7 bases line up with TRBD2. The CDR3 consists of 16 residues. CDR1 is MNHNS, CDR2 SASEGT, per germline. After removal of 4 bases from V and 7 bases from J, the junction contained 15 bases not matched to a gene. The CDR3 protein is CASSAGFLADGGTQYF. CDR3 bases: TGTGCCAGCAGTGCCGGATTCCTAGCGGACGGGGGGACCCAGTACTTC.

The chain uses TRBV12-3 or TRBV12-4 and TRBJ2-3, with 9 bases fitting TRBD1. V was clipped by 6 bases and J by 4 bases; unmatched bases: 8. The CDR3 contains 15 residues. The CDR3 bases are TGTGCCAGCAGCCCTCGGACAGGGGATGCAGATACGCAGTATTTT. Its translation: CASSPRTGDADTQYF.

This clonotype appeared a few times. Sequence at one end of the junction differs from germline and may be a read error. The chain joins TRBV2 to TRBJ1-2; no firm D call. CDR1 and CDR2 (germline): SNHLY, FYNNEI. The CDR3 contains 11 residues. CDR3: CASREDGGYTF. The CDR3 DNA sequence: TGTGCCAGCAGGGAAGACGGTGGCTACACCTTC.

This clonotype was observed at least ten times. The chain employs TRBV28 and TRBJ1-2, with unresolved D. V lost 4 bases and J 2 bases, leaving 5 bases between the germline ends. CDR3 length: 12 residues. The V gene's germline CDR1 is MDHEN and CDR2 SYDVKM. The CDR3 protein is CASSSDNYGYTF. In DNA, the CDR3 is TGTGCCAGCAGTTCTGACAACTATGGCTACACCTTC.

The table lists this clonotype with many counts. This rearrangement joins TRBV7-2 to TRBJ2-1; 10 bases fit TRBD2. CDR1 and CDR2 from the germline V gene are SGHTA and FQGNSA. The CDR3 sequence is 15 residues long. The V and J ends lost 1 base and 10 bases, in that order; junction bases with no gene match: 7. CDR3 in amino acids: CASSLGLAGAEEQFF. The CDR3 nucleotides are TGTGCCAGCAGCTTAGGGCTAGCGGGAGCAGAAGAGCAGTTCTTC.

This clonotype showed up just a few times. CDR3 DNA sequence: TGTGCCAGCAGCTTAGTCCCAGTTCCGGGACAAAACAATGAGCAGTTCTTC. This gives the protein CASSLVPVPGQNNEQFF. This chain joins TRBV7-3 and TRBJ2-1; the D gene is possibly TRBD1 (6 bases). The germline V and J ends were trimmed by 2 bases and 5 bases, with 19 bases remaining between them. The CDR3 spans 17 residues. Germline CDR1 is SGHTA and CDR2 is FQGTGA.

This clonotype appeared many times. The V and J genes are TRBV12-3 or TRBV12-4 and TRBJ2-3; 12 bases line up with TRBD2. With V trimmed by 6 bases and J by 4 bases, 11 bases remained unmatched. This CDR3 region has 17 residues. The CDR3 region has the DNA TGTGCCAGCAGGGACCCGCTAGCGGGAGGGGGGTCAGATACGCAGTATTTT. Protein sequence: CASRDPLAGGGSDTQYF.

Only a few counts were recorded for this clonotype. The chain has TRBV30 and TRBJ2-7; D perhaps matches TRBD2 (6 bases). CDR1 and CDR2 (germline): GTSNPN, SVGIG (reference sequence). Trimming removed 4 bases at V and 6 bases at J, with 10 bases between. The CDR3 is 11 amino acids. CDR3 residues: CAWKEGGEQYF. CDR3 coding DNA: TGTGCCTGGAAGGAGGGTGGCGAGCAGTACTTC. Complete variable domain (other parts from reference TRBV30 and TRBJ2-7): SQTIHQWPATLVQPVGSPLSLECTVEGTSNPNLYWYRQAAGRGLQLLFYSVGIGQISSEVPQNLSASRPQDRQFILSSKKLLLSDSGFYLCAWKEGGEQYFGPGTRLTVT.

The chain links TRBV12-3 or TRBV12-4 to TRBJ2-2; D could derive from TRBD1 or TRBD2 (5 bases each). Trimming pared 2 bases from V and 5 bases from J, leaving 12 bases between. This CDR3 has 15 amino acids. Here the CDR3 reads CASSLQGEFTGELFF. CDR3 sequence (DNA): TGTGCCAGCAGTTTACAGGGAGAGTTTACCGGGGAGCTGTTTTTT.

A note on this clonotype: A much larger clonotype is one base distant, so this may be a read error. The chain recombines TRBV20-1 with TRBJ1-1; unclear D gene. CDR3 length: 14 amino acids. CDR1 DFQATT and CDR2 SNEGSKA come from the germline V gene (reference sequence). V was trimmed by 0 bases and J by 9 bases, leaving 17 bases between them. The CDR3 nucleotides are TGCAGTGCTAGAGATGCGGCGGCTGAATTTCAAGCTTTCTTT. It specifies CSARDAAAEFQAFF.

This clonotype occurred many times. The rearrangement joins TRBV11-2 to TRBJ2-3, with D possibly being TRBD1 or TRBD2 (5 bases each). This CDR3 is built from 15 residues. CDR1 is SGHAT and CDR2 is FQNNGV in the germline V gene. Trimming cost V 5 bases and J 8 bases, with 20 bases left between them. This CDR3 reads CASSLTGTASGTQYF. The CDR3 nucleotides are TGTGCCAGCAGCCTAACCGGGACGGCCAGCGGTACGCAGTATTTT. Using reference TRBV11-2 and TRBJ2-3 for the parts outside the CDR3, the full variable domain is EAGVAQSPRYKIIEKRQSVAFWCNPISGHATLYWYQQILGQGPKLLIQFQNNGVVDDSQLPKDRFSAERLKGVDSTLKIQPAKLEDSAVYLCASSLTGTASGTQYFGPGTRLTVL.

Ten or more counts support this clonotype. The chain combines TRBV29-1 with TRBJ2-1; no clear D. Trimming took 8 bases from V and 8 from J, leaving 16 bases between them. The CDR3 consists of 12 residues. The germline gives CDR1 SQVTM, CDR2 ANQGSEA. This chain's CDR3 is CSLWSGWDEQFF. In DNA form, the CDR3 reads TGCAGCCTTTGGTCCGGGTGGGATGAGCAGTTCTTC.

The gene calls are TRBV20-1 and TRBJ1-2; a weak D match, TRBD1 (5 bases). Per the germline V gene, CDR1 is DFQATT and CDR2 is SNEGSKA (reference sequence). The CDR3 is 13 residues long. V was clipped by 6 bases and J by 7 bases, with 18 bases between them. The CDR3 region is CSAEGRSLPGYTF. For the CDR3, the DNA is TGCAGTGCCGAGGGGCGGAGTTTGCCTGGCTACACCTTC.

A few counts support this clonotype. This chain links TRBV20-1 with TRBJ2-5; unclear D gene. Germline CDR1 DFQATT, CDR2 SNEGSKA (reference sequence). This CDR3 has 11 residues. CDR3 nucleotide sequence: TGCAGCGCCCTTGGGCTTAAGACCCAGTACTTC. Its translation is CSALGLKTQYF.

This clonotype was counted ten times or more. The rearrangement joins TRBV7-2 to TRBJ1-1; 7 nucleotides match TRBD1. CDR3 length equals 11 residues. Trimming removed 5 bases from V and 10 bases from J; junction bases left unmatched: 4. Germline V CDR1 and CDR2: SGHTA, FQGNSA. CDR3 in amino acids: CASSLTGVAFF. CDR3 nucleotide sequence: TGTGCCAGCAGCCTAACAGGGGTAGCTTTCTTT.

V gene TRBV20-1 combines with J gene TRBJ2-7; a possible D gene is TRBD2 (5 bases). Trimming took 2 bases from V and 3 from J, leaving 14 bases between them. Germline V gene sequence: CDR1 DFQATT, CDR2 SNEGSKA (reference sequence). The CDR3 is 14 residues long. CDR3 residues: CSARTGSGLYEQYF. The CDR3 bases are TGCAGTGCTAGAACGGGGAGTGGACTCTACGAGCAGTACTTC.

This clonotype has at least ten counts. The chain couples TRBV28 to TRBJ2-3; D may be TRBD2 (6 bases). Germline loops: CDR1 MDHEN, CDR2 SYDVKM. The V end lost 8 bases, the J end lost 1 base, and 13 bases lay between the germline ends. The CDR3 sequence is 14 residues long. CDR3 DNA: TGTGCCAGCGGCCTCGGGAGCGGCACAGATACGCAGTATTTT. Protein: CASGLGSGTDTQYF.

The sample holds many counts of this clonotype. The chain combines TRBV28 with TRBJ2-6; a possible D gene is TRBD1 (6 bases). The CDR3 contains 15 residues. With 5 bases removed from V and 1 base from J, the gap between germline ends came to 9 bases. The germline gives CDR1 MDHEN, CDR2 SYDVKM. The CDR3 region has the DNA TGTGCCAGCAGTCCCGACAGGTCTGGGGCCAACGTCCTGACTTTC. It codes for CASSPDRSGANVLTF.

This clonotype was counted ten times or more. The rearrangement joins TRBV10-3 to TRBJ2-3; 15 bases fit TRBD2. Per the germline V gene, CDR1 is ENHRY and CDR2 is SYGVKD. The CDR3 length is 19 residues. V was pared by 3 bases and J by 4 bases, with 11 bases of the junction left unmatched. CDR3 DNA sequence: TGTGCCATCAGTGAACCGGGACTAGCGGGAGGACGAACCCCAGATACGCAGTATTTT. Protein product: CAISEPGLAGGRTPDTQYF.

The sample holds many counts of this clonotype. The rearrangement uses TRBV15 and TRBJ1-1; D ambiguous. V lost 0 bases and J 6 bases, leaving 8 bases between the germline ends. Looked up from germline, CDR1 is LNHNV and CDR2 is YYDKDF (reference sequence). CDR3 length: 13 residues. The CDR3 DNA reads TGTGCCACCAGCAGAGAAGGTTACCCTGAAGCTTTCTTT. It specifies CATSREGYPEAFF.

V and J are TRBV18 and TRBJ1-1; 7 nucleotides agree with TRBD1. CDR1 and CDR2 from the germline V gene are KGHSH and LQKENI. The CDR3 spans 15 residues. Trimming took 2 bases from V and 6 from J; bases not matched to a gene: 9. CDR3 sequence: CASSPTGQSLSEAFF. For the CDR3, the DNA is TGTGCCAGCTCACCAACGGGACAGTCCCTCTCTGAAGCTTTCTTT.

This clonotype came up many times. The chain combines TRBV6-2 or TRBV6-3 with TRBJ2-5; 8 nucleotides match TRBD2. Germline V CDR1 and CDR2: MNHEY, SVGEGT. The CDR3 has 15 residues. Unmatched junction bases numbered 4, after V lost 2 bases and J lost 2 bases. CDR3 in amino acids: CASSYAGGMQETQYF. CDR3 DNA: TGTGCCAGCAGTTACGCGGGGGGCATGCAAGAGACCCAGTACTTC.

This clonotype was counted only a few times. The chain employs TRBV20-1 and TRBJ1-6; D uncertain. V lost 6 bases, J lost 7 bases, and 16 bases lay in between. The CDR3 has 14 residues. Germline CDR1 DFQATT, CDR2 SNEGSKA (reference sequence). The CDR3 here is CSAHYMTANSPLHF. CDR3 bases: TGCAGTGCCCACTACATGACCGCGAATTCACCCCTCCACTTT.